The clone carrying this T cell receptor beta chain was detected a few times. No antigen is known for it. This record belongs to a study of T cell repertoires in cytomegalovirus infection. About the study: Epitope selection comprised recently identified HLA-C-restricted CMV epitopes and well-studied HLA-B-restricted CMV epitopes. Shared public TCR beta signatures pointed to both CMV infection and a matching HLA type. Overall study findings and caveats: Identification of carriers of CMV plus the relevant HLA was achieved through cumulative public TCR beta family frequency. The ex vivo response was dominated by HLA-C-restricted CMV-specific TCR beta clonotypes.

V dropped 2 bases and J dropped 4 bases, with 15 bases sitting between them. CDR1 and CDR2 (germline): MNHEY, SMNVEV (reference sequence). The CDR3 totals 17 residues. Each CDR3 protein is one row after TCRdb ran MiXCR on the reads. The table lists 680,000 or so distinct CDR3 sequences, roughly 30% of them singletons. Sequenced material: cultured PBMCs, taken from culture after CMV antigen stimulation. The V gene is TRBV27, the J gene TRBJ1-6; D unclear. The origin of this receptor is a human donor in good health (CMV status not recorded). Some clones in this sample may be carry-over from other donors' samples. CDR3 sequence (DNA): TGTGCCAGCAGTTTACCACCTTCGGCAGCTTATAATTCACCCCTCCACTTT. This translates into CASSLPPSAAYNSPLHF.